These 18 T cell receptor beta chains share one sample of origin, sequenced in a study of Ad26.COV2.S vaccination and SARS-CoV-2 variants. Sequencing used immunoSEQ multiplex PCR; TCRdb keeps in-frame clones, though not all of them. The sample contains around 300,000 clones, 90% of which appear only once. Treatment specified: some 20 received Ad26.COV2.S at low or high dose, single or two shots; about 5 received placebo; per-sample allocation not given. The study sampled participants on day 63 after the first vaccine or placebo injection. Sequencing was performed on peripheral blood, taken in a trial of Ad26.COV2.S vaccine versus placebo. The receptors were sampled from a person aged 18-65 years who received the Ad26.COV2.S COVID-19 vaccine or a placebo.

In DNA, the CDR3 is TGTGCCAGCAGCATGGGGGTGAGTTTTGGGTGCACAGATACGCAGTATTTT. Its protein product is CASSMGVSFGCTDTQYF. V and J are TRBV21-1 and TRBJ2-3. TRBV21-1 is deemed a pseudogene. There are 17 residues in the CDR3.

The count of this clone is one. An end of the junction differs from the germline gene, which may be a read error. The V call is TRBV6-1, the J call TRBJ1-2, with TRBD1 matching 9 bases. The germline V gene encodes CDR1 MNHNS and CDR2 SASEGT. The CDR3 is 12 residues long. The CDR3 here is CASSDPPGQGDF. DNA for the CDR3: TGTGCCAGCAGTGACCCTCCGGGACAGGGAGATTTC.

As to this clone: In the same sample, other DNA sequences code for this CDR3. V gene TRBV5-1 combines with J gene TRBJ2-1; D remains ambiguous. Trimming took off 1 base at V and 0 bases at J, with 8 bases between the two ends. The CDR3 sequence is 15 residues long. Looked up from germline, CDR1 is SGHRS and CDR2 is YFSETQ. The CDR3 region has the DNA TGCGCCAGCAGCTTGAAAGTGAGCTCCTACAATGAGCAGTTCTTC. Its protein product is CASSLKVSSYNEQFF.

The table lists this clone with a few counts. The chain couples TRBV3-1 (or the pseudogene TRBV3-2) to TRBJ2-2; 15 bases agree with TRBD2. Trimming removed 4 bases from V and 7 bases from J; junction bases left unmatched: 25. The CDR3 runs to 23 residues. In germline, CDR1 is LGHDT, CDR2 YNNKEL (reference sequence). CDR3 bases: TGTGCCAGCAGCCCGACGGAGGGGTCCGGGACTAGCGGGAGGCGTCGCTGGGGCGGGGAGCTGTTTTTT. It yields the protein CASSPTEGSGTSGRRRWGGELFF.

The rearrangement joins TRBV13 to TRBJ1-2; no clear D gene. The CDR3 contains 11 residues. Trimming pared 6 bases from V and 7 bases from J, leaving 9 bases between. Germline assignment: CDR1 PRHDT and CDR2 FYEKMQ (reference sequence). In DNA, the CDR3 is TGTGCCAGCAGATCGATGGGTGGCTACACCTTC. Translating it yields CASRSMGGYTF.

This clone was seen just once. In the same sample, other DNA sequences code for this CDR3. The chain is built from TRBV12-3 or TRBV12-4 and TRBJ1-1; D gene uncertain. Trimming removed 4 bases from V and 3 bases from J, with 3 bases in between. This CDR3 spans 11 amino acids. CDR3 region: CASSSDTEAFF. For the CDR3, the DNA is TGTGCCAGCAGTTCGGACACTGAAGCTTTCTTT.

This chain joins TRBV4-3 and TRBJ2-5; D is possibly TRBD2 (5 bases). The CDR3 extends over 17 amino acids. CDR1 and CDR2 from the germline V gene are LGHNA and YSLEER. V dropped 0 bases and J dropped 0 bases, with 14 bases sitting between them. This chain's CDR3 is CASSQDEAGLNQETQYF. The CDR3, as DNA: TGCGCCAGCAGCCAAGATGAGGCGGGTTTAAACCAAGAGACCCAGTACTTC.

This clone was counted once. CDR3 sequence reads: CASSLTGTDYGYTF. CDR3 DNA sequence: TGTGCCAGCAGCCTGACCGGGACTGACTATGGCTACACCTTC. The rearrangement joins TRBV5-6 to TRBJ1-2, with D possibly matching TRBD1 (5 bases). The germline V and J ends were trimmed by 4 bases and 3 bases, with 13 bases remaining between them. Germline assignment: CDR1 SGHDT and CDR2 YYEEEE. The CDR3 is 14 residues long.

The genes are TRBV7-9 and TRBJ1-4, with 7 bases aligning to TRBD1. In germline, CDR1 is SEHNR, CDR2 FQNEAQ (reference sequence). The trim removed 5 bases at V and 10 bases at J, leaving 10 bases unmatched. The CDR3 runs 14 residues. CDR3 sequence reads: CASSPRQGAGKLFF. The CDR3 bases are TGTGCCAGCAGCCCCCGACAGGGAGCGGGAAAACTGTTTTTT.

This clone was counted only a few times. This chain joins TRBV27 and TRBJ2-7; 7 bases agree with TRBD1. V was pared by 8 bases and J by 0 bases, with 7 bases of the junction left unmatched. The CDR3 extends over 14 amino acids. Germline CDR1 and CDR2: MNHEY and SMNVEV (reference sequence). The chain's CDR3 is CASGGQASSYEQYF. As DNA, the CDR3 is TGTGCCAGCGGCGGACAGGCGAGCTCCTACGAGCAGTACTTC.

The gene calls are TRBV7-9 and TRBJ1-4; D is possibly TRBD1 (5 bases). With 5 bases removed from V and 7 bases from J, the gap between germline ends came to 11 bases. The CDR3 extends over 13 amino acids. Germline V gene sequence: CDR1 SEHNR, CDR2 FQNEAQ (reference sequence). CDR3 in amino acids: CASSRGGIEKLFF. The CDR3 DNA reads as TGTGCCAGCAGCCGGGGGGGTATTGAAAAACTGTTTTTT. Using reference TRBV7-9 and TRBJ1-4 for the parts outside the CDR3, the full variable domain is DTGVSQNPRHKITKRGQNVTFRCDPISEHNRLYWYRQTLGQGPEFLTYFQNEAQLEKSRLLSDRFSAERPKGSFSTLEIQRTEQGDSAMYLCASSRGGIEKLFFGSGTQLSVL.

In DNA, the CDR3 is TGCGCCAGCAGCCAAGATGGCGGGACCCTCTACGAGCAGTACTTC. Translation gives CASSQDGGTLYEQYF. The V gene is TRBV4-3, the J gene TRBJ2-7; a possible D gene is TRBD2 (6 bases). Deletions cut 0 bases from V and 3 bases from J, with 12 bases between. The CDR3 runs 15 residues. Per the germline V gene, CDR1 is LGHNA and CDR2 is YSLEER.

The gene calls are TRBV29-1 and TRBJ2-3; TRBD2 matches 8 bases. CDR3 length: 16 residues. The V segment lost 3 bases and the J segment 0 bases; nucleotides outside the gene matches: 8. Germline V CDR1 and CDR2: SQVTM, ANQGSEA. The CDR3 region is CSVDPSGLTSTDTQYF. CDR3 DNA sequence: TGCAGCGTTGACCCTAGCGGGTTAACGAGCACAGATACGCAGTATTTT.

The chain has TRBV7-2 and TRBJ1-6; possibly TRBD1 for D (6 bases). Trimming took 1 base from V and 7 from J, leaving 20 bases between them. The CDR3 has 18 amino acids. Germline V gene lookup returns CDR1 SGHTA and CDR2 FQGNSA. The CDR3 protein is CASSLEPGTGWGNSPLHF. Here the CDR3 DNA reads TGTGCCAGCAGCTTAGAGCCCGGAACAGGGTGGGGAAATTCACCCCTCCACTTT.

The chain is built from TRBV20-1 and TRBJ2-1; perhaps TRBD1 as D (5 bases). This CDR3 contains 16 residues. Trimming cost V 3 bases and J 3 bases, with 18 bases left between them. Germline loops: CDR1 DFQATT, CDR2 SNEGSKA (reference sequence). CDR3 amino acids: CSASDQGSAYYNEQFF. In DNA, the CDR3 is TGCAGTGCTAGTGATCAGGGTTCAGCTTACTACAATGAGCAGTTCTTC.

V is TRBV6-5 and J is TRBJ1-6; the D is unclear. The CDR3 is made up of 14 amino acids. Trimming shortened V by 5 bases and J by 8 bases, and 13 bases separated the two germline ends. Germline-derived CDR1 and CDR2 are MNHEY and SVGAGI. The CDR3 sequence is CASSPRGWDSPLHF. In nucleotides, the CDR3 is TGTGCCAGCAGTCCCCGTGGCTGGGATTCACCCCTCCACTTT.

This rearrangement joins TRBV7-2 to TRBJ2-5; D gene unclear. V gave up 2 bases and J gave up 2 bases, with 12 bases separating them. The CDR3 extends over 15 amino acids. Germline assignment: CDR1 SGHTA and CDR2 FQGNSA. CDR3 in DNA: TGTGCCAGCAGCTTAAGGACCTCATCACAAGAGACCCAGTACTTC. Translating gives CASSLRTSSQETQYF. Supplemented by reference TRBV7-2 and TRBJ2-5, the full variable domain reads GAGVSQSPSNKVTEKGKDVELRCDPISGHTALYWYRQSLGQGLEFLIYFQGNSAPDKSGLPSDRFSAERTGGSVSTLTIQRTQQEDSAVYLCASSLRTSSQETQYFGPGTRLLVL.

V usage is TRBV19 and J usage is TRBJ1-2; D is perhaps TRBD1 (6 bases). V gave up 10 bases and J gave up 5 bases, with 17 bases separating them. Germline assignment: CDR1 LNHDA and CDR2 SQIVND (reference sequence). The CDR3 runs to 13 residues. In DNA form, the CDR3 reads TGTGCCACCCACGGGGGGGGCCCATATGGCTACACCTTC. It is translated as CATHGGGPYGYTF.